This entry features one T cell receptor (beta chain) sequence. Antigen unknown. During the collection period, no donor immune events like infections were recorded. The data originate from a study of identifying expanded T cells in peripheral blood. Broader study findings: Over about two and four weeks, about 17 and 20 clones changed, versus 1.2 between replicates. Clone count variance between roughly 2-week samples rose with total template count.

The data were produced by immunoSEQ multiplex PCR, yet TCRdb's version contains in-frame clones alone and is incomplete. The sample carries roughly 100,000 clones, around 89% recorded once. Germline V gives CDR1 MNHNY, CDR2 SVGAGI (reference sequence). The CDR3 runs 14 residues. V was pared by 4 bases and J by 5 bases, with 14 bases between. This receptor was taken from a person aged 18 to 70 in good health. The rearrangement joins TRBV6-6 to TRBJ2-5, with D hard to call. Sequenced: blood. The CDR3, as DNA: TGTGCCAGCAGTTCCCCCACTCGCTGGGAGACCCAGTACTTC. It specifies CASSSPTRWETQYF.